The rows below give T cell receptor beta chains drawn from one sample of a study of CD8+ T cells in alopecia areata. Data came from immunoSEQ multiplex PCR; TCRdb stores just in-frame clones and leaves some out. The sample carries over 150,000 clones, 50% to 65% recorded once. This sample comprised CD4+ T cells sorted from blood, obtained at week 24, from a patient treated with tofacitinib. Receptors were obtained from a human donor with alopecia areata. Both conserved end residues are part of each CDR3. Fields, in order: J gene, V gene, clone size, D gene, CDR3 DNA, CDR3 protein. The D gene is left open where the match is weak. The size of a clone is reported for some rows only, either as once, few or many, or as a class for expanded clones.

TRBJ2-1 TRBV7-9 NA NA TGTGCCACGAAGGGAAAGGGTTACAATGAGCAGTTCTTC CATKGKGYNEQFF
TRBJ2-5 TRBV5-1 NA NA TGCGCCAGCAGCTTGGAGGATAGGAGGGGACCAGAGACCCAGTACTTC CASSLEDRRGPETQYF
TRBJ2-3 TRBV10-3 NA NA TGTGCCATCAGTGAGTCCGGGGCGCGTGGTACGCAGTATTTT CAISESGARGTQYF
TRBJ2-2 TRBV30 NA NA TGTGCCTGGACCGGGAGTCTAGGCCACACCGGGGAGCTGTTTTTT CAWTGSLGHTGELFF
TRBJ2-7 TRBV21-1 NA NA TGTGCCAGCAGCACTTCGACAGGGTTCTTCTACGAGCAGTACTTC CASSTSTGFFYEQYF
TRBJ1-4 TRBV30 few NA TGTGCCTGGAGTGTGGGCAGGCGATCAACTAATGAAAAACTGTTTTTT CAWSVGRRSTNEKLFF
TRBJ1-5 TRBV28 NA TRBD1 TGTGCCAGCAGTTTAGAAGGGGGCGCGAATCAGCCCCAGCATTTT CASSLEGGANQPQHF
TRBJ1-2 TRBV30 NA NA TGTGCCTGGAGTGTTAAGGGAGGCTATGGCTACACCTTC CAWSVKGGYGYTF
TRBJ1-1 TRBV19 few NA TGTGCCAGTAGTTCAAAAGGACGGATTTCTAAAGCTTTCTTT CASSSKGRISKAFF
TRBJ2-1 TRBV4-2 few NA TGTGCCAGCAGCCAAAACGGGGGTTATGAGCAGTTCTTC CASSQNGGYEQFF
TRBJ1-2 TRBV15 few NA TGTGCCACCAGCAGGTCCTACGAACGAGGCTACACCTTC CATSRSYERGYTF
TRBJ1-6 TRBV6-6 NA TRBD1 TGTGCCAGCAGTTACCCATGGGACAGGGCCCAGGTCCTCCACTTT CASSYPWDRAQVLHF
TRBJ2-5 TRBV7-3 NA NA TGTGCCAGCAGCCGTGTGGGGGAAACAGTCCAAGAGACCCAGTACTTC CASSRVGETVQETQYF
TRBJ2-5 TRBV29-1 NA NA TGCAGCGTTGAAGACCCGTTCGAGACCCAGTACTTC CSVEDPFETQYF
TRBJ1-5 TRBV4-1 once NA TGCGCCAGCAGCCAAGATCTCACCGAAGGGCTGCCCCAGCATTTT CASSQDLTEGLPQHF
TRBJ2-7 TRBV6-1 few NA TGTGCCAGCAGTGAAAGTGATCGATCTTCCTACGAGCAGTACTTC CASSESDRSSYEQYF
TRBJ1-5 TRBV15 few NA TGTGCCACCAGCGGGCTTCGCAATCAGCCCCAGCATTTT CATSGLRNQPQHF
TRBJ2-5 TRBV6-5 NA TRBD2 TGTGCCAGCAGTTCCTTAGCGGGGGGGCCTGGGGAGACCCAGTACTTC CASSSLAGGPGETQYF
TRBJ2-5 TRBV29-1 NA NA TGCAGCGCCCAAGGGGGACAAGAGACCCAGTACTTC CSAQGGQETQYF
TRBJ2-2 TRBV27 few NA TGTGCCAGCAGTTTGCAGAACAGGGCTAGAACGAACACCGGGGAGCTGTTTTTT CASSLQNRARTNTGELFF
TRBJ2-1 TRBV5-1 NA TRBD2 TGCGCCAGCAGCTCGGGACTAGCGGGGGACGAGCAGTTCTTC CASSSGLAGDEQFF
TRBJ2-3 TRBV2 NA TRBD1 TGTGCCACTCGGACAGGGGGCACAGATACGCAGTATTTT CATRTGGTDTQYF
TRBJ1-5 TRBV19 few NA TGTGCCAGTACCCTCGACAGGAATAATCAGCCCCAGCATTTT CASTLDRNNQPQHF
TRBJ2-3 TRBV5-6 NA NA TGTGCCAGCAGCTTGGGGACTACCCACACAGATACGCAGTATTTT CASSLGTTHTDTQYF
TRBJ1-1 TRBV30 NA NA TGTGCCTGGAGTGTACAAGGGCCCACTGAAGCTTTCTTT CAWSVQGPTEAFF
TRBJ2-1 TRBV5-1 NA TRBD2 TGCGCCAGCAGCTTGTTAGCGGGGGAATACAATGAGCAGTTCTTC CASSLLAGEYNEQFF
TRBJ1-1 TRBV7-9 NA TRBD1 TGTGCCAGCAGCCCTGGACAGGTTTACACTGAAGCTTTCTTT CASSPGQVYTEAFF
TRBJ2-3 TRBV30 NA TRBD1 TGTGCCTGGAGTGTACAGGGGGTGAGCACAGATACGCAGTATTTT CAWSVQGVSTDTQYF